The 10 T cell receptor beta chains in this list originate from one sample, sequenced in a study of OX40 agonist ivuxolimab in advanced cancers. Sequencing used immunoSEQ multiplex PCR; TCRdb keeps in-frame clones, though not all of them. This table holds 90,000 to 120,000 clones, approximately 90% found once. The source was CD4+ or CD8+ T cells sorted from blood, collected in a trial of the OX40 agonist ivuxolimab. These receptors all stem from an adult with an advanced solid tumor such as melanoma, head and neck, liver or kidney cancer.

This clone was seen a handful of times. The chain joins TRBV19 to TRBJ2-3; TRBD1 matches 8 bases. In germline, CDR1 is LNHDA, CDR2 SQIVND (reference sequence). The CDR3 has 15 residues. Trimming removed 6 bases from V and 0 bases from J; junction bases left unmatched: 5. The CDR3 reads CASRLGQGSTDTQYF. The DNA of the CDR3 is TGTGCCAGTAGACTAGGACAGGGAAGCACAGATACGCAGTATTTT.

The chain has TRBV5-6 and TRBJ1-2, with 7 bases fitting TRBD1. V lost 6 bases and J lost 2; bases outside the gene matches: 10. Germline CDR1 reads SGHDT; CDR2 reads YYEEEE. The CDR3 totals 15 residues. CDR3 in amino acids: CASTPAAGGNYGYTF. In DNA form, the CDR3 reads TGTGCCAGCACCCCCGCGGCAGGGGGGAACTATGGCTACACCTTC.

The chain combines TRBV6-5 with TRBJ2-7; D not certain. V lost 6 bases and J lost 1, with 10 bases in between. The CDR3 has 13 amino acids. Germline V CDR1 and CDR2: MNHEY, SVGAGI. The CDR3 protein is CASSVTGSYEQYF. The CDR3 coding sequence is TGTGCCAGCAGCGTAACCGGGTCCTACGAGCAGTACTTC.

The V and J genes are TRBV2 and TRBJ2-3; D remains unclear. V lost 7 bases and J 3 bases, leaving 5 bases between the germline ends. The germline V gene has CDR1 SNHLY and CDR2 FYNNEI. This CDR3 is built from 11 residues. In nucleotides, the CDR3 is TGTGCCAGCACGTGGACAGATACGCAGTATTTT. Residues: CASTWTDTQYF.

The V gene is TRBV23-1, the J gene TRBJ2-7; D is ambiguous. TRBV23-1 is an open reading frame, and its role is uncertain. V was pared by 5 bases and J by 10 bases, with 9 bases between. CDR3 length: 10 amino acids. The CDR3 DNA reads TGCGCCAGCAGTTCCGGAGATCAGTACTTC. It yields the protein CASSSGDQYF.

The V gene is TRBV6-5, the J gene TRBJ1-4; the match to TRBD1 covers 8 bases. The CDR3 spans 14 residues. Unmatched junction bases numbered 7, after V lost 5 bases and J lost 8 bases. Germline V CDR1 and CDR2: MNHEY, SVGAGI. CDR3 nucleotide sequence: TGTGCCAGCAGTCGCCGGGACAGGCAAGAAAAACTGTTTTTT. The encoded protein is CASSRRDRQEKLFF.

This clone was seen only once. The rearrangement uses TRBV9 and TRBJ2-1; 10 bases map to TRBD2. This CDR3 spans 16 amino acids. J was trimmed by 0 bases and V by 3 bases; bases with no gene match: 3. Germline values: CDR1 SGDLS, CDR2 YYNGEE. The CDR3 region has the DNA TGTGCCAGCAGCGGCGGACTAGCGGACTCCTACAATGAGCAGTTCTTC. This encodes CASSGGLADSYNEQFF.

V usage is TRBV7-9 and J usage is TRBJ2-3; a weak D match, TRBD1 (8 bases). The CDR3 has 15 amino acids. Trimming cost V 6 bases and J 3 bases, with 16 bases left between them. Germline CDR1 and CDR2: SEHNR and FQNEAQ (reference sequence). The CDR3 region has the DNA TGTGCCAGCAGTCCCGGACAGGGAGGGACAGATACGCAGTATTTT. Translation gives CASSPGQGGTDTQYF.

In its sample, this clone was seen once. The rearrangement joins TRBV18 to TRBJ2-7; TRBD2 matches 10 bases. The CDR3 loop spans 17 amino acids. Germline V gene sequence: CDR1 KGHSH, CDR2 LQKENI. Trimming cost V 3 bases and J 2 bases; bases outside gene matches: 10. As DNA, the CDR3 is TGTGCCAGCTCACCTCTGGCTAGCGGGAGTCACGCCTACGAGCAGTACTTC. The encoded protein is CASSPLASGSHAYEQYF.

J is TRBJ1-1 and V is TRBV2, with 8 bases aligning to TRBD1. Per the germline V gene, CDR1 is SNHLY and CDR2 is FYNNEI. J was trimmed by 1 base and V by 4 bases; bases with no gene match: 5. The CDR3 consists of 15 residues. CDR3 sequence: CASSVTGGENTEAFF. The CDR3 coding sequence is TGTGCCAGCAGTGTAACAGGGGGAGAGAACACTGAAGCTTTCTTT.